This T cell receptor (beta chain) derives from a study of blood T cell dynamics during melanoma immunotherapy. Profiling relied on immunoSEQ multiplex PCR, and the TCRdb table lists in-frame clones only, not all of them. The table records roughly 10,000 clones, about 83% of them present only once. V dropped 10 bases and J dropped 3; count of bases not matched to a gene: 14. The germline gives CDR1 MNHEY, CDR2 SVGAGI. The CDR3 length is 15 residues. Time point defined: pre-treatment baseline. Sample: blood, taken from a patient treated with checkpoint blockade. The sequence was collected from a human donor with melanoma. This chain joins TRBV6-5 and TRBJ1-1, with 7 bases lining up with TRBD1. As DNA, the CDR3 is TGTGCCACTTTAACCCCCGACAGGGTGGACACTGAAGCTTTCTTT. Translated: CATLTPDRVDTEAFF.